The clone carrying this T cell receptor (beta chain) came up a few times. The CDR3 is made up of 12 amino acids. V trimming: 3 bases; J trimming: 7 bases; junction bases outside the gene matches: 5. CDR1 is DFQATT and CDR2 is SNEGSKA in the germline V gene (reference sequence). In the original analysis: Scientists estimated how many nucleated cells there were by amplifying reference gene primers. Profiling relied on immunoSEQ multiplex PCR, and the TCRdb table lists in-frame clones only, not all of them. V and J calls and clone size follow that table, whereas D and trimming were derived from the DNA. The sample consists of 130,000 or so clones, roughly 88% of them appearing once. This sample is drawn from a study of blood T cell repertoires in COVID-19. Study details: The origin of the acute and convalescent COVID-19 samples was the United States, Italy and Spain. The analysed material was cDNA or gDNA that came from T cells, B-cell-depleted T cells, or PBMCs.

The gene calls are TRBV20-1 and TRBJ2-7; 8 bases match TRBD1. Sequenced: peripheral blood. The clonotype originates from a man aged 70-80 years with active COVID-19. The CDR3 loop is CSASQGAQEQYF. CDR3 bases: TGCAGTGCTAGTCAGGGGGCGCAGGAGCAGTACTTC.